This is a list of T cell receptor beta chains from one sample in a study of blood T cell repertoires in COVID-19. The repertoire was sequenced with immunoSEQ multiplex PCR; TCRdb's copy has only in-frame clones and lacks some. Of around 370,000 clones listed, around 89% are singletons. The sample comprised PBMCs or T cells enriched from blood (not recorded which). Every receptor here comes from a woman younger than 35 who had recovered from COVID-19. Each CDR3 is given with its conserved first and last residue. The D gene is left open where the match is weak. The size of a clone is reported for some rows only, either as once, few or many, or as a class for expanded clones.

J gene,D gene,V gene,clone size,CDR3 protein,CDR3 DNA
TRBJ2-2,TRBD2,TRBV7-8,.,CASSSVAGWNTGELFF,TGTGCCAGCAGCTCCGTAGCGGGGTGGAACACCGGGGAGCTGTTTTTT
TRBJ2-2,.,TRBV29-1,.,CSVTIRESGELFF,TGCAGCGTTACAATCAGGGAAAGCGGGGAGCTGTTTTTT
TRBJ1-4,.,TRBV11-2,.,CASSLAGTTNEKLFF,TGTGCCAGCAGCTTAGCAGGAACAACTAATGAAAAACTGTTTTTT
TRBJ1-5,.,TRBV27,.,CASSNGAGHNQPQHF,TGTGCCAGCTCAAACGGCGCGGGTCACAATCAGCCCCAGCATTTT
TRBJ1-2,.,TRBV5-1,.,CASSLPDTKDGYTF,TGCGCCAGCAGCTTACCGGACACTAAAGATGGCTACACCTTC
TRBJ2-3,TRBD2,TRBV10-3,few,CASSDSGGIVDTQYF,TGTGCCTCTAGCGATAGCGGGGGGATCGTAGATACGCAGTATTTT
TRBJ2-3,.,TRBV24-1,.,CATSDPGNRDTQYF,TGTGCCACCAGTGACCCAGGGAACAGAGATACGCAGTATTTT
TRBJ1-6,.,TRBV11-2,once,CASSQNPGISPLHF,TGTGCCAGCAGCCAAAACCCGGGGATATCACCCCTCCACTTT
TRBJ1-5,.,TRBV21-1,.,CASSTSAGQPQHF,TGTGCCAGCAGCACTTCGGCGGGCCAGCCCCAGCATTTT
TRBJ1-2,.,TRBV3-1/TRBV3-2,.,CASSQERWAYGYTF,TGTGCCAGCAGCCAAGAACGGTGGGCCTATGGCTACACCTTC
TRBJ1-3,.,TRBV9,.,CASSVESGFGNTIYF,TGTGCCAGCAGCGTAGAATCAGGGTTTGGAAACACCATATATTTT
TRBJ1-5,.,TRBV2,.,CASSLWRDIESNQPQHF,TGTGCCAGCAGTCTCTGGAGGGATATCGAGAGCAATCAGCCCCAGCATTTT
TRBJ1-3,.,TRBV19,.,CATSNAGNTIYF,TGTGCCACCTCTAACGCTGGAAACACCATATATTTT
TRBJ2-5,TRBD1,TRBV7-3,.,CASSIQGGETQYF,TGTGCCAGCAGCATACAGGGGGGAGAGACCCAGTACTTC
TRBJ1-4,.,TRBV19,few,CASSFREAEKLFF,TGTGCCAGTAGTTTCAGGGAAGCGGAAAAACTGTTTTTT
TRBJ1-2,TRBD1,TRBV29-1,few,CSVGTGVYYGYTF,TGCAGCGTAGGGACAGGGGTGTACTATGGCTACACCTTC
TRBJ1-1,.,TRBV11-3,few,CASSWHNTEAFF,TGTGCCAGCAGCTGGCACAACACTGAAGCTTTCTTT
TRBJ2-3,.,TRBV9,once,CASSERGGPVGGTDTQYF,TGTGCCAGCAGCGAAAGGGGAGGACCTGTTGGGGGCACAGATACGCAGTATTTT
TRBJ1-2,.,TRBV5-4,.,CASSSTGNYGYTF,TGTGCCAGCAGCTCGACGGGGAACTATGGCTACACCTTC
TRBJ2-3,TRBD2,TRBV29-1,once,CSVDWGGDTQYF,TGCAGCGTTGATTGGGGGGGAGATACGCAGTATTTT
TRBJ2-2,.,TRBV5-1,few,CASSWGLATGELFF,TGCGCCAGCAGCTGGGGACTGGCGACCGGGGAGCTGTTTTTT
TRBJ1-6,TRBD1,TRBV29-1,.,CSFSDREDGSLHF,TGCAGCTTCTCGGACAGGGAGGATGGGTCCCTCCACTTT
TRBJ2-5,.,TRBV6-5,.,CASSYYGTGEETQYF,TGTGCCAGCAGTTACTACGGGACGGGGGAAGAGACCCAGTACTTC
TRBJ1-1,TRBD1,TRBV2,.,CASRPDRVTEAFF,TGTGCCAGCCGTCCGGACAGGGTCACTGAAGCTTTCTTT
TRBJ1-2,TRBD1,TRBV30,few,CAWSDRGRYTF,TGTGCCTGGAGTGACAGGGGACGCTACACCTTC
TRBJ2-5,.,TRBV5-1,.,CASSLGQIETQYF,TGCGCCAGCAGCTTGGGCCAGATCGAGACCCAGTACTTC
TRBJ2-2,.,TRBV2,.,CASRSDRDTGELFF,TGTGCCAGCAGGAGCGACAGAGACACCGGGGAGCTGTTTTTT
TRBJ2-5,TRBD1,TRBV29-1,.,CSVSGGIGQETQYF,TGCAGCGTCTCAGGGGGCATCGGCCAAGAGACCCAGTACTTC
TRBJ2-5,TRBD2,TRBV5-1,.,CASSKSSGGAVETQYF,TGCGCCAGCAGCAAATCGAGCGGGGGGGCAGTAGAGACCCAGTACTTC
TRBJ1-2,.,TRBV4-1,.,CASSQPRSHRVGYGYTF,TGCGCCAGCAGCCAACCACGGAGTCACAGGGTCGGCTATGGCTACACCTTC
TRBJ1-2,.,TRBV7-8,.,CASLPNQASYGYTF,TGTGCCAGTCTTCCAAACCAGGCATCTTATGGCTACACCTTC
TRBJ1-2,.,TRBV3-1/TRBV3-2,.,CASSQEGHAASGYTF,TGTGCCAGCAGCCAAGAGGGACATGCAGCTTCCGGCTACACCTTC
TRBJ1-4,.,TRBV5-4,.,CASSLASSLGPTNEKLFF,TGTGCCAGCAGCTTGGCCTCCTCCCTGGGGCCAACTAATGAAAAACTGTTTTTT
TRBJ1-2,TRBD1,TRBV5-1,.,CASSPGQGEWGYTF,TGCGCCAGCAGCCCGGGACAGGGGGAGTGGGGCTACACCTTC
TRBJ1-2,.,TRBV2,.,CASSEAHGMRVINYGYTF,TGTGCCAGCAGTGAAGCACACGGGATGCGGGTGATTAACTATGGCTACACCTTC
TRBJ2-3,TRBD1,TRBV9,.,CASSHTGTGRDTQYF,TGTGCCAGCAGCCATACTGGGACAGGTCGAGATACGCAGTATTTT
TRBJ1-1,.,TRBV6-5,.,CASRFRPYLDTEAFF,TGTGCCAGCAGATTTCGCCCCTACCTTGACACTGAAGCTTTCTTT
TRBJ1-4,TRBD1,TRBV30,.,CASPGQGKEKLFF,TGTGCCTCTCCGGGACAGGGGAAGGAAAAACTGTTTTTT
TRBJ1-2,.,TRBV6-5,once,CASSYGGAANYGYTF,TGTGCCAGCAGTTACGGGGGGGCAGCTAACTATGGCTACACCTTC
TRBJ1-1,.,TRBV7-3,once,CASSLALNTEAFF,TGTGCCAGCAGCTTGGCACTGAACACTGAAGCTTTCTTT